Given below is one T cell receptor beta chain in context. Its specificity is unknown. Libraries were prepared by immunoSEQ multiplex PCR; TCRdb keeps only in-frame clonotypes and omits some of them. The data contain over 750,000 clones, about 97% of them singletons. These data belong to a study of shared clonotypes between healthy human individuals. Study background: Three men and a couple of women, aged 18 to 49, were donors. CD4 naive and CD4 memory each took three plates per donor, while CD8 naive took two and CD8 memory one.

The CDR3 consists of 13 residues. CDR1 SGHAT and CDR2 FQNNGV come from the germline V gene. V dropped 2 bases and J dropped 0 bases, with 1 base sitting between them. Study-wide results and caveats: Sampling used blood alone; tissue repertoires probably differ. Memory subsets had estimated richness that was generally smaller than that of naive subsets.

Positive CCR7 selection of CD45RO-negative cells yielded the naive CD8 cells, and terminally differentiated effector memory CD45RA+ cells were excluded. The chain has TRBV11-2 and TRBJ2-2, with D unclear. The specimen was naive CD8+ T cells sorted from blood. The clonotype was recovered from a man under 40 in good health. The CDR3 DNA follows: TGTGCCAGCAGCTTAACGAACACCGGGGAGCTGTTTTTT. This codes for CASSLTNTGELFF.